The rows below give T cell receptor beta chains drawn from one sample of a study of blood T cell repertoires in COVID-19. Profiling relied on immunoSEQ multiplex PCR, and the TCRdb table lists in-frame clones only, not all of them. This table has approximately 400,000 clones, around 89% appearing once. The sequenced material came from peripheral blood. Receptors originate from a man aged 35-49 years with acute or convalescent COVID-19. CDR3s leave out the opening cysteine and the closing phenylalanine or tryptophan.

v_call	cdr3_aa
TRBV5-1	ASSFTGNPTEAF
TRBV19	ASRGRQAGPNEQF
TRBV7-2	AVAGQVDEQY
TRBV5-1	ASSLLGQGYYGYT
TRBV9	ASNLAGAADTQY
TRBV4-2	ASSHGMGARSEKLF
TRBV14	ASSRLAEWGSQNEQF
TRBV3-1/TRBV3-2	ASSQVDRGGGYT
TRBV4-2	ASSQSGRGDNEQF
TRBV4-1	ASSQDRLTGRRTEAF
TRBV11-2	ASRQGSGSEQY
TRBV19	ASGDREQY
TRBV27	ASSFRPGRGINGNQPQH
TRBV29-1	SVAPGQGDQPQH
TRBV27	ASSSPGQGTDTQY
TRBV5-5	ASSSDGGEDYEQY
TRBV6-6	ASSRRRGSGPYNEQF
TRBV18	ASSPPSGNTGELF
TRBV9	ASSAGQLTDTQY
TRBV7-2	ASSFSGYNEKLF
TRBV5-6	ASSLNFGQPQH
TRBV9	ASFKTGSEGYT
TRBV7-3	ASSLQGNTEAF
TRBV27	ASSPWRSSYNSPLH
TRBV23-1	ASSPPRDRKNQPQH
TRBV19	ASSPWGGTEAF
TRBV19	ASSIERGSTEAF
TRBV27	ASRSGQGSYNEQF
TRBV28	ASRPGLPLSLH
TRBV4-1	ASSQDPRANYGYT
TRBV5-1	ASSSRSYEQY
TRBV6-5	ASSSERAKNIQY
TRBV14	ASSLQLTGLMNTEAF
TRBV5-1	ASSLLSGGTIETQY
TRBV25-1	ASSAQGAGEAF
TRBV3-1/TRBV3-2	ASSQGGNSPLH
TRBV5-5	ASSLAYTDANYGYT
TRBV28	ASSLPSLAGGSNEQF
TRBV30	AWSAAPPGQNEKLF
TRBV12-3/TRBV12-4	ASSNSLDGYT
TRBV7-2	ASSLSEALEQY
TRBV7-9	ASSYKGGTSSTNEKLF
TRBV11-2	ASRGTGDTSREQY
TRBV2	ASSDPGDRGGNSGNTIY